Below are 20 T cell receptor beta chains sequenced from a single sample in a study of T cells in Graves' hyperthyroidism and ophthalmopathy. RNA transcripts were the template for amplifying TCR beta CDR3 regions. The HTBI set primed first-round TCR CDR3 RT-PCR. MiXCR, applied by TCRdb to the multiplex PCR reads, yields one record per CDR3 protein. The sample has around 620,000 distinct CDR3 sequences, over 12% seen once. The sequenced material came from blood. The receptors shown here come from a woman aged 18-29 years with Graves' ophthalmopathy.

The CDR3 DNA is TGTGCCAGCAGCGCGTCTCCCGGGATCTACGAGCAGTACTTC. Encoded protein: CASSASPGIYEQYF. The rearrangement links TRBV9 to TRBJ2-7; D is possibly TRBD2 (5 bases). Per germline, CDR1 SGDLS and CDR2 YYNGEE. With 3 bases removed from V and 3 bases from J, the gap between germline ends came to 13 bases. The CDR3 runs 14 residues.

This clonotype was found many times. Written as DNA, the CDR3 is TGTGCCAGCAGCCCTACTAGCGGGAGTAAAGAGACCCAGTACTTC. Its translation is CASSPTSGSKETQYF. V gene TRBV11-2 combines with J gene TRBJ2-5; 11 bases are a match to TRBD2. Germline V gives CDR1 SGHAT, CDR2 FQNNGV. The junction had 5 bases not matched to a gene; V was cut back by 5 bases and J by 3 bases. The CDR3 is 15 residues long. The whole variable domain, remainder taken from reference TRBV11-2 and TRBJ2-5, is EAGVAQSPRYKIIEKRQSVAFWCNPISGHATLYWYQQILGQGPKLLIQFQNNGVVDDSQLPKDRFSAERLKGVDSTLKIQPAKLEDSAVYLCASSPTSGSKETQYFGPGTRLLVL.

This clonotype came up many times. The rearrangement joins TRBV7-8 to TRBJ1-4, with TRBD1 as a possible D gene (6 bases). Trimming pared 7 bases from V and 8 bases from J, leaving 17 bases between. Germline V gene data show CDR1 as SGHVS and CDR2 as FQNEAQ. CDR3 size: 14 residues. CDR3 region: CASTGGGPLEKLFF. The CDR3 coding sequence is TGTGCCAGCACTGGAGGGGGGCCTTTAGAAAAACTGTTTTTT.

This clonotype was detected ten times or more. The chain recombines TRBV11-3 with TRBJ2-7, with D uncertain. Trimming removed 1 base at V and 2 bases at J, with 21 bases between. Germline V lookup: CDR1 SGHNT, CDR2 YENEEA. This CDR3 has 18 residues. The DNA for the CDR3 is TGTGCCAGCAGCTTAGTCTACGGCAACCCGAACAATACCTACGAGCAGTACTTC. Translation: CASSLVYGNPNNTYEQYF.

This clonotype turned up a few times. The chain combines TRBV20-1 with TRBJ1-5; 7 positions match TRBD1. Germline V gene data show CDR1 as DFQATT and CDR2 as SNEGSKA (reference sequence). This CDR3 is built from 13 residues. Trimming took 6 bases from V and 4 from J; bases not matched to a gene: 6. The CDR3: CSAPTGSNQPQHF. The CDR3, as DNA: TGCAGTGCCCCGACAGGGTCAAATCAGCCCCAGCATTTT.

This clonotype has a count of ten or more. V usage is TRBV30 and J usage is TRBJ2-3, with D possibly TRBD2 on 6 matching bases. Germline V CDR1 and CDR2: GTSNPN, SVGIG (reference sequence). The CDR3 is 15 amino acids. Trimming shortened V by 8 bases and J by 2 bases, and 20 bases separated the two germline ends. The CDR3 loop reads CAQRMAGISTDTQYF. The CDR3 DNA sequence: TGTGCCCAACGTATGGCGGGAATTTCCACAGATACGCAGTATTTT. The whole variable domain, remainder taken from reference TRBV30 and TRBJ2-3, is SQTIHQWPATLVQPVGSPLSLECTVEGTSNPNLYWYRQAAGRGLQLLFYSVGIGQISSEVPQNLSASRPQDRQFILSSKKLLLSDSGFYLCAQRMAGISTDTQYFGPGTRLTVL.

This clonotype has more than one count but fewer than ten. This could be a read error, since a much larger clone is one nucleotide away. The chain recombines TRBV28 with TRBJ2-1; D gene uncertain. V was trimmed by 7 bases and J by 3 bases, leaving 13 bases between them. Germline CDR1 MDHEN, CDR2 SYDVKM. The CDR3 covers 14 residues. This CDR3 is CASTLPRIYNEQFF. CDR3 coding DNA: TGTGCCAGCACCCTCCCACGCATCTACAATGAGCAGTTCTTC. Looking up the rest from reference TRBV28 and TRBJ2-1 gives the full variable domain: DVKVTQSSRYLVKRTGEKVFLECVQDMDHENMFWYRQDPGLGLRLIYFSYDVKMKEKGDIPEGYSVSREKKERFSLILESASTNQTSMYLCASTLPRIYNEQFFGPGTRLTVL.

The chain has TRBV12-3 or TRBV12-4 and TRBJ2-3; 11 bases are a match to TRBD2. The CDR3 spans 19 residues. Trimming cost V 2 bases and J 5 bases; bases outside gene matches: 15. CDR3 DNA sequence: TGTGCCAGCAGTTTAAGATTGTACGTAGCGGGAGGGGAGCTAGATACGCAGTATTTT. Protein sequence: CASSLRLYVAGGELDTQYF.

The chain combines TRBV27 with TRBJ1-6; no clear D gene. Trimming took 3 bases from V and 3 from J, leaving 6 bases between them. This CDR3 comprises 14 residues. Germline CDR1 MNHEY, CDR2 SMNVEV (reference sequence). The CDR3 region is CASSFGDYNSPLHF. In nucleotides, the CDR3 is TGTGCCAGCAGTTTTGGGGACTATAATTCACCCCTCCACTTT.

This clonotype was observed at least ten times. CDR3 sequence: CASSVQDRGYGYTF. The CDR3 DNA follows: TGTGCCAGCTCAGTGCAGGACAGGGGCTATGGCTACACCTTC. The V gene is TRBV18, the J gene TRBJ1-2; TRBD1 matches at 9 bases. Trimming took 5 bases from V and 4 from J; bases not matched to a gene: 5. The germline V gene encodes CDR1 KGHSH and CDR2 LQKENI. The CDR3 consists of 14 residues.

This chain uses TRBV6-1 with TRBJ2-7, with 12 bases lining up with TRBD1. The germline V gene has CDR1 MNHNS and CDR2 SASEGT. The trim removed 5 bases at V and 4 bases at J, leaving 9 bases unmatched. This CDR3 has 16 residues. The CDR3 DNA reads as TGTGCCAGCAGTCCGGGACAGGGGGCCGTAGATTACGAGCAGTACTTC. It specifies CASSPGQGAVDYEQYF.

Many counts were recorded for this clonotype. The chain uses TRBV27 and TRBJ2-1; 7 bases agree with TRBD2. Germline loops: CDR1 MNHEY, CDR2 SMNVEV (reference sequence). The CDR3 is 15 amino acids. V lost 5 bases, J lost 5 bases, and 9 bases stayed unmatched. The CDR3 DNA follows: TGTGCCAGCAGTCCCTGGACTAGGTCTCACAATGAGCAGTTCTTC. Residues: CASSPWTRSHNEQFF.

This clonotype was recorded many times. This chain's CDR3 is CASSRDRAPMRPQHF. The CDR3 region has the DNA TGTGCCAGCAGCCGGGACAGGGCGCCCATGCGGCCCCAGCATTTT. The J gene is TRBJ1-5, the V gene TRBV7-2; TRBD1 matches at 9 bases. The germline gives CDR1 SGHTA, CDR2 FQGNSA. The junction had 11 bases not matched to a gene; V was cut back by 5 bases and J by 9 bases. The CDR3 consists of 15 residues.

This clonotype was counted ten times or more. The gene calls are TRBV30 and TRBJ2-1; D unclear. Germline V gene lookup returns CDR1 GTSNPN and CDR2 SVGIG (reference sequence). The V gene lost 2 bases and the J gene lost 0 bases, with 5 bases spanning the gap. There are 13 residues in the CDR3. The CDR3 DNA reads as TGTGCCTGGAGTTTAAGCTCCTACAATGAGCAGTTCTTC. Translation: CAWSLSSYNEQFF. Filled out from reference TRBV30 and TRBJ2-1, the complete variable domain reads SQTIHQWPATLVQPVGSPLSLECTVEGTSNPNLYWYRQAAGRGLQLLFYSVGIGQISSEVPQNLSASRPQDRQFILSSKKLLLSDSGFYLCAWSLSSYNEQFFGPGTRLTVL.

This clonotype appeared many times. The genes are TRBV18 and TRBJ1-6, with 9 bases fitting TRBD1. The J segment lost 7 bases and the V segment lost 3 bases, leaving 4 bases of the junction unmatched. The CDR3 has 15 residues. CDR1 and CDR2 from the germline V gene are KGHSH and LQKENI. The DNA for the CDR3 is TGTGCCAGCTCACCCCCCGGACAGGGGAATTCACCCCTCCACTTT. This gives the protein CASSPPGQGNSPLHF. Variable domain in full (rest from reference TRBV18 and TRBJ1-6): NAGVMQNPRHLVRRRGQEARLRCSPMKGHSHVYWYRQLPEEGLKFMVYLQKENIIDESGMPKERFSAEFPKEGPSILRIQQVVRGDSAAYFCASSPPGQGNSPLHFGNGTRLTVT.

At least ten counts were recorded for this clonotype. The CDR3 DNA sequence: TGTGCCAGCAGTTTGGAAGGAAGGTGGGACGGATACACCGGGGAGCTGTTTTTT. Translating gives CASSLEGRWDGYTGELFF. The V and J genes are TRBV12-3 or TRBV12-4 and TRBJ2-2; D tentatively reads TRBD1 or TRBD2 (5 bases each). The CDR3 spans 18 residues. Trimming shortened V by 3 bases and J by 3 bases, and 20 bases separated the two germline ends.

About this clonotype itself: A read error is possible here, since a much larger clone lies one base away. The rearrangement joins TRBV5-1 to TRBJ2-5; the D is unclear. Germline V gene lookup returns CDR1 SGHRS and CDR2 YFSETQ. The CDR3 is 18 residues long. Trimming removed 3 bases at V and 3 bases at J, with 24 bases between. CDR3 sequence (DNA): TGCGCCAGCAGCTCGAACCGTAGGAGCCCCACTCTCGAAGAGACCCAGTACTTC. Translating it yields CASSSNRRSPTLEETQYF.

This clonotype was detected many times. This rearrangement joins TRBV2 to TRBJ2-1; perhaps TRBD1 as D (5 bases). This CDR3 spans 13 amino acids. V was shortened by 6 bases and J by 4 bases, with 10 bases between the two germline ends. Germline V gene lookup returns CDR1 SNHLY and CDR2 FYNNEI. This chain's CDR3 is CASRADSYNEQFF. The CDR3 DNA follows: TGTGCCAGCAGGGCCGACAGTTACAATGAGCAGTTCTTC.

A few counts support this clonotype. The chain employs TRBV9 and TRBJ2-2; D unclear. The V and J ends lost 4 bases and 4 bases respectively, with 17 bases between them. The germline V gene encodes CDR1 SGDLS and CDR2 YYNGEE. This CDR3 spans 16 amino acids. The CDR3 DNA reads TGTGCCAGCAGCCCCCGACCTAATATGGTCACCGGGGAGCTGTTTTTT. It translates to CASSPRPNMVTGELFF.

This clonotype has at least ten counts. This chain uses TRBV19 with TRBJ2-5; D not certain. Looked up from germline, CDR1 is LNHDA and CDR2 is SQIVND (reference sequence). The CDR3 is 13 amino acids. V dropped 3 bases and J dropped 5 bases, with 10 bases sitting between them. The CDR3 is CASSMMGGETQYF. CDR3 in DNA: TGTGCCAGTAGTATGATGGGTGGCGAGACCCAGTACTTC.